This T cell receptor (beta chain) was sequenced during a study of cytomegalovirus exposure and HLA in healthy donors. Study information: Some 80 million unique TCR sequences came from HLA-typed donors in an early release. Genotyping showed around 81% of 300 to 450 donors falling in the Caucasian-associated ancestry cluster.

Study outcomes and limitations: Serostatus for CMV was the only available immune exposure information. The classifier, whose performance was assessed in both the original and validation cohorts, reportedly diagnosed cytomegalovirus status with high specificity and sensitivity.

13 Jbeta primers and 60 Vbeta primers were used for the PCR. Here immunoSEQ multiplex PCR was the method, and the copy in TCRdb shows in-frame clones only, minus some. The table for this sample gives around 78,000 clones. With 5 bases clipped from V and 9 bases from J, the junction kept 9 bases outside the gene matches. This CDR3 region has 16 residues. Germline lookup yields CDR1 MDHEN and CDR2 SYDVKM. As to this clone: No antigen is known for it.

Sample: PBMCs. The V and J genes are TRBV28 and TRBJ2-4; 14 bases fit TRBD2. This TCR was recovered from a man aged 18 to 29 in good health and CMV-seropositive. CDR3 nucleotides: TGTGCCAGCAGTCCGCCGGGACTAGCGGGAGTACGCATTCAGTACTTC. Protein product: CASSPPGLAGVRIQYF.